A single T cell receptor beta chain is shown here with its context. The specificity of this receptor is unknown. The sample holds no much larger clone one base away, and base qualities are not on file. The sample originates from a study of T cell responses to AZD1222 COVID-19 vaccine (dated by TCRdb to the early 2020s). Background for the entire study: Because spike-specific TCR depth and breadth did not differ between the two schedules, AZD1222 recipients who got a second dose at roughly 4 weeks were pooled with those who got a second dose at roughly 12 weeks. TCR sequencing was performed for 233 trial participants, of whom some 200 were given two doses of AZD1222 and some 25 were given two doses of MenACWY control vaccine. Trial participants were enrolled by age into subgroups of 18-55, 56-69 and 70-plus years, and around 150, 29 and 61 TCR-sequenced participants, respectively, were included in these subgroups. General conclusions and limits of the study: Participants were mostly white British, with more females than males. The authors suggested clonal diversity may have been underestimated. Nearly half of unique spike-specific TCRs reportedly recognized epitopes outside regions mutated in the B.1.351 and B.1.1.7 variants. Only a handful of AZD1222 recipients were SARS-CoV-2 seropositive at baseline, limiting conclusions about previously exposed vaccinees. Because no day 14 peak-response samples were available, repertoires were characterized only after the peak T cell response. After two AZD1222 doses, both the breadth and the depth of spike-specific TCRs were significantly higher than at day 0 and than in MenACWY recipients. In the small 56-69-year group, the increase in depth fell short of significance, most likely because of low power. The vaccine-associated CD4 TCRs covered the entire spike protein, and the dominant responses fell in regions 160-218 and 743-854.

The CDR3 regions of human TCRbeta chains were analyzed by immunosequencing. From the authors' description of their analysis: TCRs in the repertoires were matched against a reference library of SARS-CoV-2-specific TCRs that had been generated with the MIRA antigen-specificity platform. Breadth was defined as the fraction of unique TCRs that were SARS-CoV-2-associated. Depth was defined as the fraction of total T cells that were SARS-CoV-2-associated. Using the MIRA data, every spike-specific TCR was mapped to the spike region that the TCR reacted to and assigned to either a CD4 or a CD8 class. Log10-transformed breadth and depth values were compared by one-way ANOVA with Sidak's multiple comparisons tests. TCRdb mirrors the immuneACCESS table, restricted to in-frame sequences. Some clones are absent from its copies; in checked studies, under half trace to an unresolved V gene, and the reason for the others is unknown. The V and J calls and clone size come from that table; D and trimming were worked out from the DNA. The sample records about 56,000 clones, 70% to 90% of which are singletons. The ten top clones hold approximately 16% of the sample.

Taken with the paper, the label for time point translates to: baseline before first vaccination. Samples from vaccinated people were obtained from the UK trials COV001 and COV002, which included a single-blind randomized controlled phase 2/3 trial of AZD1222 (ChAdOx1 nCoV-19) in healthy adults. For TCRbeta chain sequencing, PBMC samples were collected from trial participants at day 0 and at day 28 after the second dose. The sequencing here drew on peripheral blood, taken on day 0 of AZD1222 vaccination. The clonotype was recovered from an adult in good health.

The CDR3 has the sequence CASSPVNEKLFF. The nucleotide sequence is TGTGCCAGCTCACCAGTTAATGAAAAACTGTTTTTT. The chain links TRBV18 with TRBJ1-4; the D gene is unclear. V and J lose 2 bases and 4 bases, and a span of 2 bases separates them. Via the germline V gene, CDR1 is KGHSH and CDR2 LQKENI. The CDR3 runs 12 amino acids, cysteine and phenylalanine included. The DNA shown is the 36-base CDR3, in frame from base 1.